A single sample gave rise to the 14 T cell receptor beta chains below, sequenced in a study of T cell responses to AZD1222 COVID-19 vaccine. Libraries were prepared by immunoSEQ multiplex PCR; TCRdb keeps only in-frame clonotypes and omits some of them. The data contain around 120,000 clones, nearly 90% of them singletons. Sample: peripheral blood, taken 28 days after the second AZD1222 dose. These receptors came from an adult who received the AZD1222 COVID-19 vaccine.

The chain combines TRBV3-1 (or the pseudogene TRBV3-2) with TRBJ2-2; D may correspond to TRBD1 or TRBD2 (5 bases each). V lost 4 bases, J lost 4 bases, and 16 bases lay in between. The CDR3 contains 16 residues. Germline CDR1 is LGHDT and CDR2 is YNNKEL (reference sequence). The CDR3 DNA reads as TGTGCCAGCAGCCCCCCTGGGGGTACGGCCACCGGGGAGCTGTTTTTT. Its protein is CASSPPGGTATGELFF.

This chain joins TRBV12-5 and TRBJ2-1; 8 bases are a match to TRBD2. Germline trimming cut 0 bases from V and 9 bases from J; bases unmatched to any gene: 10. Germline values: CDR1 LGHNT, CDR2 FRNRAP. This CDR3 spans 16 amino acids. CDR3 in DNA: TGTGCTAGTGGTTTGGTACTGGGAGCGGGAGCGGGTGAGCAGTTCTTC. This encodes CASGLVLGAGAGEQFF.

V gene TRBV5-6 combines with J gene TRBJ2-2; D unresolved. Germline CDR1 and CDR2: SGHDT and YYEEEE. Trimming left V 4 bases short and J 0 bases short, with 19 bases between. This CDR3 spans 18 amino acids. The CDR3 bases are TGTGCCAGCAGCCGCTTCCTTGGGCAGCGAGCGAACACCGGGGAGCTGTTTTTT. Translating gives CASSRFLGQRANTGELFF.

The chain employs TRBV10-1 and TRBJ2-1; 10 nucleotides agree with TRBD1. Germline assignment: CDR1 WNHNN and CDR2 SYGVQD (reference sequence). V was clipped by 6 bases and J by 7 bases; unmatched bases: 9. The CDR3 is made up of 15 amino acids. CDR3 DNA sequence: TGCGCCAGCAGCGAGCCGGGACAGGGGCTGAATGAGCAGTTCTTC. This gives the protein CASSEPGQGLNEQFF.

CDR3 DNA sequence: TGCAGCGTTGAAGACTTTTTCTCGGAAATGAACACTGAAGCTTTCTTT. Protein: CSVEDFFSEMNTEAFF. This rearrangement joins TRBV29-1 to TRBJ1-1; D not resolved. Germline V gene sequence: CDR1 SQVTM, CDR2 ANQGSEA. V was clipped by 0 bases and J by 0 bases, with 14 bases between them. The length of the CDR3 is 16 residues.

The chain has TRBV28 and TRBJ1-1; D is undetermined. Trimming cost V 4 bases and J 2 bases, with 11 bases left between them. Germline CDR1 is MDHEN and CDR2 is SYDVKM. This CDR3 is built from 14 residues. The CDR3 nucleotides read TGTGCCAGCAGTTCAGTATTTGGCAACACTGAAGCTTTCTTT. It is translated as CASSSVFGNTEAFF.

This rearrangement joins TRBV7-8 to TRBJ2-1; no clear D gene. Trimming pared 4 bases from V and 3 bases from J, leaving 16 bases between. The germline gives CDR1 SGHVS, CDR2 FQNEAQ. CDR3 length: 16 residues. CDR3 residues: CASSSSVRQSYNEQFF. The CDR3, as DNA: TGTGCCAGCAGCTCGTCGGTCAGGCAAAGCTACAATGAGCAGTTCTTC.

The CDR3 region has the DNA TGTGCCAGTAGTGGAGAGGGACAGGGGGCCCGGAACACTGAAGCTTTCTTT. Translated, it gives CASSGEGQGARNTEAFF. The chain couples TRBV19 to TRBJ1-1, with 12 bases lining up with TRBD1. The CDR3 spans 17 residues. V lost 5 bases, J lost 1 base, and 8 bases stayed unmatched. Germline-derived CDR1 and CDR2 are LNHDA and SQIVND (reference sequence). Supplemented by reference TRBV19 and TRBJ1-1, the full variable domain reads DGGITQSPKYLFRKEGQNVTLSCEQNLNHDAMYWYRQDPGQGLRLIYYSQIVNDFQKGDIAEGYSVSREKKESFPLTVTSAQKNPTAFYLCASSGEGQGARNTEAFFGQGTRLTVV.

The rearrangement joins TRBV5-3 to TRBJ1-2; no definite D call. TRBV5-3 carries the ORF label, with uncertain function. There are 12 residues in the CDR3. Trimming removed 1 base from V and 8 bases from J, with 9 bases in between. Written as DNA, the CDR3 is TGTGCCAGAAGCTTGAACCACTGGGGCTACACCTTC. Residues: CARSLNHWGYTF.

V and J are TRBV14 and TRBJ1-4, with a tentative D call TRBD1 (5 bases). The germline V and J ends were trimmed by 2 bases and 8 bases, with 15 bases remaining between them. The CDR3 is 15 residues long. CDR1 SGHDN and CDR2 FVKESK come from the germline V gene. The CDR3: CASSQTAGQLEKLFF. DNA of the CDR3: TGTGCCAGCAGCCAAACGGCAGGGCAGTTAGAAAAACTGTTTTTT. The full variable domain, in which reference TRBV14 and TRBJ1-4 provide the parts outside the CDR3, is EAGVTQFPSHSVIEKGQTVTLRCDPISGHDNLYWYRRVMGKEIKFLLHFVKESKQDESGMPNNRFLAERTGGTYSTLKVQPAELEDSGVYFCASSQTAGQLEKLFFGSGTQLSVL.

This chain connects TRBV2 to TRBJ1-2, with D unresolved. CDR3 length: 12 residues. CDR1 is SNHLY and CDR2 is FYNNEI in the germline V gene. Trimming pared 2 bases from V and 5 bases from J, leaving 6 bases between. In nucleotides, the CDR3 is TGTGCCAGCAGTGAACAGCCTTATGGCTACACCTTC. It specifies CASSEQPYGYTF.

V gene TRBV6-2 or TRBV6-3 combines with J gene TRBJ2-3; no clear D. Germline V gene sequence: CDR1 MNHEY, CDR2 SVGEGT. This CDR3 has 12 amino acids. V was cut by 3 bases and J by 3 bases, with 4 bases left in between. CDR3 sequence reads: CASSYGTDTQYF. The CDR3 DNA is TGTGCCAGCAGTTATGGGACAGATACGCAGTATTTT.

Comments on this clone: This specimen includes other DNA sequences encoding the same CDR3. V is TRBV19 and J is TRBJ2-7; 7 nucleotides align to TRBD2. The CDR3 extends over 13 amino acids. V lost 4 bases and J lost 4; bases outside the gene matches: 4. From germline, CDR1 is LNHDA and CDR2 SQIVND (reference sequence). As DNA, the CDR3 is TGTGCCAGTAGTAGCGGGAGCTTTTACGAGCAGTACTTC. This codes for CASSSGSFYEQYF. The full variable domain, its missing parts supplied by reference TRBV19 and TRBJ2-7, is DGGITQSPKYLFRKEGQNVTLSCEQNLNHDAMYWYRQDPGQGLRLIYYSQIVNDFQKGDIAEGYSVSREKKESFPLTVTSAQKNPTAFYLCASSSGSFYEQYFGPGTRLTVT.

This chain connects TRBV29-1 to TRBJ2-2; D perhaps matches TRBD2 (5 bases). The CDR3 covers 12 residues. The germline gives CDR1 SQVTM, CDR2 ANQGSEA. V shed 8 bases and J shed 2 bases, with 9 bases lying between them. The CDR3 region is CSSGKNTGELFF. CDR3 sequence (DNA): TGCAGCTCGGGGAAAAACACCGGGGAGCTGTTTTTT.